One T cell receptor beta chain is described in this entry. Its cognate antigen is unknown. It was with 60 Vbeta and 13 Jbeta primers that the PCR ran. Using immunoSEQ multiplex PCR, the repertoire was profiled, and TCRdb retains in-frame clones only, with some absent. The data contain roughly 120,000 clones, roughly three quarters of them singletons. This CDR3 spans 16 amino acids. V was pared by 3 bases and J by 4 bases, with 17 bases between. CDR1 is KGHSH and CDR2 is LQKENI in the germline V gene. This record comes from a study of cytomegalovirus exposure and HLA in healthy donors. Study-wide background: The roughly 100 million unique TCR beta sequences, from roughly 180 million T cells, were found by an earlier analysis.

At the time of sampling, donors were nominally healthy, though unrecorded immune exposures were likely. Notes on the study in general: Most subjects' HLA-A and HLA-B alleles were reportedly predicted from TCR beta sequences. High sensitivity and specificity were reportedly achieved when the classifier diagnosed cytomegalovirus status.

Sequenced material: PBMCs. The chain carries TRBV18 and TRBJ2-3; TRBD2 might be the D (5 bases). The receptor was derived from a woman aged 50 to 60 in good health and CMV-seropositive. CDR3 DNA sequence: TGTGCCAGCTCACCTCTTCGCGGGCCCCACCCAGATACGCAGTATTTT. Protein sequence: CASSPLRGPHPDTQYF.